The TCR beta chain under discussion was sequenced for a study of T cell repertoires in cytomegalovirus infection. On the study more broadly: Epitope selection comprised recently identified HLA-C-restricted CMV epitopes and well-studied HLA-B-restricted CMV epitopes. Both a matching HLA type and CMV infection were indicated by public TCR beta signatures.

Per germline, CDR1 MDHEN and CDR2 SYDVKM. V lost 3 bases, J lost 7 bases, and 8 bases stayed unmatched. CDR3 size: 16 residues. As concerns this clonotype: Its antigen is unknown.

General study findings and limits: There were HLA-C-restricted CMV-specific TCR beta clonotypes dominating the ex vivo response. The cumulative frequency of public TCR beta families identified carriers of CMV plus the relevant HLA.

MiXCR, run by TCRdb on the reads, gives a single entry per CDR3 protein. This table holds 300,000 to 400,000 distinct CDR3 sequences, 29% found once. The source material was cultured PBMCs, sampled from culture after CMV antigen stimulation. The gene calls are TRBV28 and TRBJ2-1; 11 nucleotides match TRBD2. The clonotype originates from a human donor in good health (CMV status not recorded). Some clones in this sample may be carry-over from other donors' samples. This CDR3 reads CASSFSLAGGKNEQFF. CDR3 sequence (DNA): TGTGCCAGCAGTTTCAGTCTAGCGGGAGGAAAGAATGAGCAGTTCTTC.